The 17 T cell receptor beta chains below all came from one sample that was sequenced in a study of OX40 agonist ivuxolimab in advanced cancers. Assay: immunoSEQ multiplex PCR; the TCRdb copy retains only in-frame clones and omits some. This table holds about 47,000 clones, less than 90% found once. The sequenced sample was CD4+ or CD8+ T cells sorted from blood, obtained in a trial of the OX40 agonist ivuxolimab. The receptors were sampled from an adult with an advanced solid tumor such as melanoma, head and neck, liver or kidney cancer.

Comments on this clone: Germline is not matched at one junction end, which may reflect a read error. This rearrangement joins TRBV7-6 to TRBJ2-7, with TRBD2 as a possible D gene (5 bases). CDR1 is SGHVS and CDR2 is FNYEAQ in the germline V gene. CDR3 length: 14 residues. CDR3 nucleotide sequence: TGTGCCAGCAGCTTAGATCCGGACTCCAACGAGCAGTACTTC. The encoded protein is CASSLDPDSNEQYF.

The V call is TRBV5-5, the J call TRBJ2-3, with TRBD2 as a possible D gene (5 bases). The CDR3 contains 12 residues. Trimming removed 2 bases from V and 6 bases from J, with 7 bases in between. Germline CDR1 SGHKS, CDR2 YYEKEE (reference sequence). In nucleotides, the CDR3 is TGTGCCAGCAGCTTCGGACTGGATACGCAGTATTTT. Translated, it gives CASSFGLDTQYF.

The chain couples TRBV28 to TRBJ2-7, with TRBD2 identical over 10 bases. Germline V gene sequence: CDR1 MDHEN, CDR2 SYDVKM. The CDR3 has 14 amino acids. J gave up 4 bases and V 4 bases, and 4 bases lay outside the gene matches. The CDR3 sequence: CASSSSGSRYEQYF. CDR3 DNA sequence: TGTGCCAGCAGTTCTAGCGGGAGTAGATACGAGCAGTACTTC.

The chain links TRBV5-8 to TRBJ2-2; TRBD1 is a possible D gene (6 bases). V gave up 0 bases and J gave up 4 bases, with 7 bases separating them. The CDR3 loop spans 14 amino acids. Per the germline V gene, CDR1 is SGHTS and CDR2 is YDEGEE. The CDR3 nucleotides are TGTGCCAGCAGCTTGGGACAGGCCACCGGGGAGCTGTTTTTT. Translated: CASSLGQATGELFF.

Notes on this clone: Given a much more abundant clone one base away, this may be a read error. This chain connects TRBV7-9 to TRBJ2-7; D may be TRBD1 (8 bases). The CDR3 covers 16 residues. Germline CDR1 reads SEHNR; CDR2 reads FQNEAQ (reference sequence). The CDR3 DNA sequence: TGTACCAGCAGCTTAACCGGACAGGGAGGGATGTACGAGCAGTACTTC. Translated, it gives CTSSLTGQGGMYEQYF.

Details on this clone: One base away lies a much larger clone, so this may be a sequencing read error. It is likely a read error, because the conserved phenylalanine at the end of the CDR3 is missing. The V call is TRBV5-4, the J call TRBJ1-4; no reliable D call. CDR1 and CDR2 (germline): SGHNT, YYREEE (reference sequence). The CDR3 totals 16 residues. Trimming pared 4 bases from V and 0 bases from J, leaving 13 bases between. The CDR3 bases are TGTGCCAGCAGCCAAGATCCGGCGCCAACTAATGAAAAACTGTTTTCT. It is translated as CASSQDPAPTNEKLFS.

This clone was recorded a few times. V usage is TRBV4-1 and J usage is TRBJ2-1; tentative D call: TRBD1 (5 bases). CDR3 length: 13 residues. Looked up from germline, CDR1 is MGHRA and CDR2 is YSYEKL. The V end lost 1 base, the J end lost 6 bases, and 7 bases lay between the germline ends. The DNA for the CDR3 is TGCGCCAGCAGCCAAGGACAGCTCAATGAGCAGTTCTTC. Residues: CASSQGQLNEQFF.

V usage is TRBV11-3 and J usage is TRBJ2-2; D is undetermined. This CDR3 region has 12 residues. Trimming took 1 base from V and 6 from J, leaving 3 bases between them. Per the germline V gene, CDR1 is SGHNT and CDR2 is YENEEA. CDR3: CASSLGPGELFF. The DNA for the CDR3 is TGTGCCAGCAGCTTAGGACCCGGGGAGCTGTTTTTT.

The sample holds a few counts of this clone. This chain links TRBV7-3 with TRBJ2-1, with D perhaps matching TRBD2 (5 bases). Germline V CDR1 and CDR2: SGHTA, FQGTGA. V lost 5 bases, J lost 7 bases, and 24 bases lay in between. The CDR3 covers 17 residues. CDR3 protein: CASSPSARAAPRNEQFF. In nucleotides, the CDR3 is TGTGCCAGCAGCCCCTCCGCGAGGGCGGCCCCCCGGAATGAGCAGTTCTTC.

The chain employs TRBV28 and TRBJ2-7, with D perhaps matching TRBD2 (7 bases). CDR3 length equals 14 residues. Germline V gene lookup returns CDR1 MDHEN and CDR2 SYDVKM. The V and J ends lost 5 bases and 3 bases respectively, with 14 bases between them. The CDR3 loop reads CASSLRGANYEQYF. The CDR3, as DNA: TGTGCCAGCAGTCTCCGGGGGGCAAACTACGAGCAGTACTTC.

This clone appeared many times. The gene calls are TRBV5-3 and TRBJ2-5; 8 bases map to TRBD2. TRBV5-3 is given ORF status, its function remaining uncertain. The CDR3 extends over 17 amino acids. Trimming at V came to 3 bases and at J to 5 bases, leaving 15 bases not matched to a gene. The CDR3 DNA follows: TGTGCCAGAAGCTCGCGGGGTAGCGGGGACCCTAGGGAGACCCAGTACTTC. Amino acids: CARSSRGSGDPRETQYF.

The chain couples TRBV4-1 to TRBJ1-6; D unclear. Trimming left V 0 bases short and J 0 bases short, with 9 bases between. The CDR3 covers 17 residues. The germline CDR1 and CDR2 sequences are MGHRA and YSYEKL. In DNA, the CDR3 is TGCGCCAGCAGCCAAGAGCCCACGCACTCCTATAATTCACCCCTCCACTTT. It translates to CASSQEPTHSYNSPLHF.

The DNA of the CDR3 is TGTGCCAGCACGTCGGGAAGGACTAGTGTTGAGCAGTTCTTC. It is translated as CASTSGRTSVEQFF. The chain recombines TRBV9 with TRBJ2-1; 7 bases match TRBD2. With V trimmed by 6 bases and J by 9 bases, 12 bases remained unmatched. This CDR3 spans 14 amino acids. Germline-derived CDR1 and CDR2 are SGDLS and YYNGEE. Combining the CDR3 with reference TRBV9 and TRBJ2-1 gives the whole variable domain DSGVTQTPKHLITATGQRVTLRCSPRSGDLSVYWYQQSLDQGLQFLIQYYNGEERAKGNILERFSAQQFPDLHSELNLSSLELGDSALYFCASTSGRTSVEQFFGPGTRLTVL.

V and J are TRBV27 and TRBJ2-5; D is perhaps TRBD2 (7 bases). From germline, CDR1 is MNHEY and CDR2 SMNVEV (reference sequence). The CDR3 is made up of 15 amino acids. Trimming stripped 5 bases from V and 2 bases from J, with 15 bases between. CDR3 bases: TGTGCCAGCAGTCCCCCGCGGGGGCGTCAAGAGACCCAGTACTTC. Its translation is CASSPPRGRQETQYF.

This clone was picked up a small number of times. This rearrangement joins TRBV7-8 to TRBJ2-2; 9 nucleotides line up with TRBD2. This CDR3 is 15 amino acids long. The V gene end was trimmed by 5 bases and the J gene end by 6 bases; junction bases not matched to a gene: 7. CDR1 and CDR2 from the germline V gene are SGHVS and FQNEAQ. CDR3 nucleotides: TGTGCCAGCAGCCATAGCGGGGGCCTGGCCGGGGAGCTGTTTTTT. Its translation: CASSHSGGLAGELFF. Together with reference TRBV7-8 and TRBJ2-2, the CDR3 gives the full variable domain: GAGVSQSPRYKVAKRGQDVALRCDPISGHVSLFWYQQALGQGPEFLTYFQNEAQLDKSGLPSDRFFAERPEGSVSTLKIQRTQQEDSAVYLCASSHSGGLAGELFFGEGSRLTVL.

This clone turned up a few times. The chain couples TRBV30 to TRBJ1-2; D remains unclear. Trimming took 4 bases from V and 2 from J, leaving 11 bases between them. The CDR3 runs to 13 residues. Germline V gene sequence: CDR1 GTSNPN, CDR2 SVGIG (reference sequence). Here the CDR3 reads CAWTLTRNYGYTF. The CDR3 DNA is TGTGCCTGGACTTTGACCCGCAACTATGGCTACACCTTC.

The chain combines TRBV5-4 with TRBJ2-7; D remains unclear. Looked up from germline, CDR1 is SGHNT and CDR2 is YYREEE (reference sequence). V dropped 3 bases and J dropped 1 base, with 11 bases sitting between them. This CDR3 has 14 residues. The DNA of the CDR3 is TGTGCCAGCAGCTCGCGGTCCCAATCCTACGAGCAGTACTTC. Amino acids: CASSSRSQSYEQYF.